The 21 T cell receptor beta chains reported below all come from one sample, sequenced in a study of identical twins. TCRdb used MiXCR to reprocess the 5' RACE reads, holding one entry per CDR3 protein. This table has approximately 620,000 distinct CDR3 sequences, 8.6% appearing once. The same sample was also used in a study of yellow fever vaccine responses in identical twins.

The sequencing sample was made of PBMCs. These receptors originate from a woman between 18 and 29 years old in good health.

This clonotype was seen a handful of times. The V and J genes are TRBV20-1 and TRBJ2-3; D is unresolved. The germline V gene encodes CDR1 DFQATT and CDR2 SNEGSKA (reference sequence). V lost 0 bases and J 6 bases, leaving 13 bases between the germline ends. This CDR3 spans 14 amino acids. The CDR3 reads CSARDFRFLDTQYF. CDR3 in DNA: TGCAGTGCTAGAGATTTCCGTTTTTTGGATACGCAGTATTTT.

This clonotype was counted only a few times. The CDR3 DNA sequence: TGTGCCAGTTGTCGACGGGGGGCTTACACCGGGGAGCTGTTTTTT. Translated, it gives CASCRRGAYTGELFF. The chain employs TRBV6-1 and TRBJ2-2, with a tentative D call TRBD2 (7 bases). The CDR3 extends over 15 amino acids. Looked up from germline, CDR1 is MNHNS and CDR2 is SASEGT. V lost 9 bases to trimming and J lost 3 bases, with 17 bases between them.

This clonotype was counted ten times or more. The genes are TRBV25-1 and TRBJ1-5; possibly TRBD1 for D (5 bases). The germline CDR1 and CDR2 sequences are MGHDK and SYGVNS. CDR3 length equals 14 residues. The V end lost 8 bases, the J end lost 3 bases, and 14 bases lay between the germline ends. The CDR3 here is CASEGWGFNQPQHF. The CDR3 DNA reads TGTGCCAGCGAAGGGTGGGGCTTCAATCAGCCCCAGCATTTT.

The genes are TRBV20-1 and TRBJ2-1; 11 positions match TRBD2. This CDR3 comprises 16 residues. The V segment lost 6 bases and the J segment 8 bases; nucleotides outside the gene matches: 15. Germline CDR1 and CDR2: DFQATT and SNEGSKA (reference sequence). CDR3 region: CSAQISLAGGLDEQFF. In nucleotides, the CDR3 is TGCAGTGCCCAGATCAGTCTAGCGGGGGGATTGGATGAGCAGTTCTTC.

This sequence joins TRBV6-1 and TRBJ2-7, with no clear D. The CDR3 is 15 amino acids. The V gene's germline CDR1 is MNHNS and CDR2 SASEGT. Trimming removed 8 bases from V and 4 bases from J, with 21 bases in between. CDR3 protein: CASLGIDIGNYEQYF. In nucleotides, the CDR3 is TGTGCCAGCCTCGGAATCGATATCGGCAATTACGAGCAGTACTTC.

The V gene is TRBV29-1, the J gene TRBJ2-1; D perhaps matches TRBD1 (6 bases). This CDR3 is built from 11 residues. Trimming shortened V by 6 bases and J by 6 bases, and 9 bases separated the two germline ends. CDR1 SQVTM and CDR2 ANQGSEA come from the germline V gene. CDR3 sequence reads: CSVEDSNEQFF. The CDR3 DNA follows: TGCAGCGTAGAGGACAGCAATGAGCAGTTCTTC.

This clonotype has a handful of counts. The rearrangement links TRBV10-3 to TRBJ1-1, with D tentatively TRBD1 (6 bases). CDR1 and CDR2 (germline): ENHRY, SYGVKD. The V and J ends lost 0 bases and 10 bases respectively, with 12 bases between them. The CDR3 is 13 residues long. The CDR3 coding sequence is TGTGCCATCAGTGAGTCGGGGGGGCCGCGAGCTTTCTTT. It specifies CAISESGGPRAFF.

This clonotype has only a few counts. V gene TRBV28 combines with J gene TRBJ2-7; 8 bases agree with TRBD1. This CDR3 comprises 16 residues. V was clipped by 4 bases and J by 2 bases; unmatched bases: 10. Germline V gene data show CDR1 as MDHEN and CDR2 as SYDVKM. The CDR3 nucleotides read TGTGCCAGCAGTTCAACATCCGGGACAGGAACCTACGAGCAGTACTTC. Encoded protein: CASSSTSGTGTYEQYF.

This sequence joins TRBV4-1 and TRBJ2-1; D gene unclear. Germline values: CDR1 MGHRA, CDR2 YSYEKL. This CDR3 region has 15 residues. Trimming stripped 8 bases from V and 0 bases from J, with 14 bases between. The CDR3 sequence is CASGEQWSSYNEQFF. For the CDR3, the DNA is TGCGCCAGCGGCGAACAGTGGAGCTCCTACAATGAGCAGTTCTTC.

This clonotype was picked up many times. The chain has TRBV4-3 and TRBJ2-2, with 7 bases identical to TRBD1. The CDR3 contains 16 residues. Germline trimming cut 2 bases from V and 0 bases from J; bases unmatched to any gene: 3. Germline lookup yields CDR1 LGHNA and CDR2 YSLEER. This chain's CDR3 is CASSQNRGTNTGELFF. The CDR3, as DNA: TGCGCCAGCAGCCAAAACAGGGGAACGAACACCGGGGAGCTGTTTTTT.

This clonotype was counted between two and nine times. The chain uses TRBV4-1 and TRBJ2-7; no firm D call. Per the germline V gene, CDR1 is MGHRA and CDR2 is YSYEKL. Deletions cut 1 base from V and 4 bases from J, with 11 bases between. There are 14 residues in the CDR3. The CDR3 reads CASSQGFMEYEQYF. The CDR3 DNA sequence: TGCGCCAGCAGCCAAGGATTTATGGAGTACGAGCAGTACTTC.

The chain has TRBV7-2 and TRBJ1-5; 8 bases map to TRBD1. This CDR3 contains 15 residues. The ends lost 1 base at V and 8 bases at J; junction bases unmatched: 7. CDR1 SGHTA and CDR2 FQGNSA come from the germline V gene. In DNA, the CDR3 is TGTGCCAGCAGCTTAGATGGACAGGGCATCAAGCCCCAGCATTTT. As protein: CASSLDGQGIKPQHF.

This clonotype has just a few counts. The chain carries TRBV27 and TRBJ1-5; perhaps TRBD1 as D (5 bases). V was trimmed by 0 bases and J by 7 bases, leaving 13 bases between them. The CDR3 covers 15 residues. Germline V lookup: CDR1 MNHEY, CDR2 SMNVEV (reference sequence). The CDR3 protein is CASSLSQGSWQPQHF. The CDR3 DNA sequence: TGTGCCAGCAGTTTATCGCAGGGATCGTGGCAGCCCCAGCATTTT.

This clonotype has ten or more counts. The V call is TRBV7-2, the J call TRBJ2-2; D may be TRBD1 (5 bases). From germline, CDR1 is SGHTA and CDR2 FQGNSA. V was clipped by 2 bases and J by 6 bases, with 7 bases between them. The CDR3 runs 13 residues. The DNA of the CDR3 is TGTGCCAGCAGCTTAATGGGGCCCGGGGAGCTGTTTTTT. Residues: CASSLMGPGELFF.

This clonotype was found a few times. CDR3 sequence (DNA): TGCAGCGTTGATGGAACAGACAGGCTTAACGACGAGCAGTACTTC. Encoded protein: CSVDGTDRLNDEQYF. V is TRBV29-1 and J is TRBJ2-7; the D gene is possibly TRBD1 (6 bases). Germline loops: CDR1 SQVTM, CDR2 ANQGSEA. The CDR3 length is 15 residues. Trimming pared 3 bases from V and 5 bases from J, leaving 20 bases between.

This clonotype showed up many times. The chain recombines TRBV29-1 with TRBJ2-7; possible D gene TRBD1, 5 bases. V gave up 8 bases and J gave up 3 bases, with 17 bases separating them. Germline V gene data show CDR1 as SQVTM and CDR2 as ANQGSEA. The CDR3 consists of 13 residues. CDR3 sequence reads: CSPVGRIYYEQYF. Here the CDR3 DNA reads TGCAGCCCAGTGGGGCGGATCTACTACGAGCAGTACTTC.

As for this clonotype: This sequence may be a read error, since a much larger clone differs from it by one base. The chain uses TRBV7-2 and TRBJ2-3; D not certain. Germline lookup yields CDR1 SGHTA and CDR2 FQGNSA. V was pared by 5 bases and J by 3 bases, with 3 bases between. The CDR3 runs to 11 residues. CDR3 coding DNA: TGTGCCAGCAGCAAAACAGATACGCAGTATTTT. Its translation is CASSKTDTQYF.

The CDR3: CASSLTAGWGGHEQFF. CDR3 DNA sequence: TGCGCCAGCAGCTTAACAGCGGGATGGGGCGGACATGAGCAGTTCTTC. The gene calls are TRBV5-1 and TRBJ2-1; 7 positions match TRBD2. V dropped 2 bases and J dropped 8; count of bases not matched to a gene: 13. This CDR3 region has 16 residues. Germline loops: CDR1 SGHRS, CDR2 YFSETQ.

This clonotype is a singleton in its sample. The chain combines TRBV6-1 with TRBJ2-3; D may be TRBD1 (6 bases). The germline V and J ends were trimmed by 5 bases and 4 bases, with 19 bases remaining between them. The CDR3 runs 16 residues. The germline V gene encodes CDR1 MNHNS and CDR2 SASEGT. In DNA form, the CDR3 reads TGTGCCAGCAGTCTCGGGACACATCACCCGGCAGATACGCAGTATTTT. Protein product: CASSLGTHHPADTQYF.

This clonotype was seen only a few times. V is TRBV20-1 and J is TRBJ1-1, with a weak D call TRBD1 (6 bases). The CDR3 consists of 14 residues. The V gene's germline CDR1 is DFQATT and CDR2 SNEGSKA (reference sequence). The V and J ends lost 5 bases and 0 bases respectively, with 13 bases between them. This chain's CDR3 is CSAPDSGLNTEAFF. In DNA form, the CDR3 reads TGCAGTGCTCCGGACAGCGGGTTGAACACTGAAGCTTTCTTT.

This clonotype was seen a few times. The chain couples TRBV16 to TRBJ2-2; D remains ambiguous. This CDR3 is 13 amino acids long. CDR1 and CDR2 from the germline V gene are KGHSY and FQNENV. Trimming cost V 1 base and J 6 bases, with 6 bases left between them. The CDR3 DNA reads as TGTGCCAGCAGCCAATTTGCCGCCGGGGAGCTGTTTTTT. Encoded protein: CASSQFAAGELFF.